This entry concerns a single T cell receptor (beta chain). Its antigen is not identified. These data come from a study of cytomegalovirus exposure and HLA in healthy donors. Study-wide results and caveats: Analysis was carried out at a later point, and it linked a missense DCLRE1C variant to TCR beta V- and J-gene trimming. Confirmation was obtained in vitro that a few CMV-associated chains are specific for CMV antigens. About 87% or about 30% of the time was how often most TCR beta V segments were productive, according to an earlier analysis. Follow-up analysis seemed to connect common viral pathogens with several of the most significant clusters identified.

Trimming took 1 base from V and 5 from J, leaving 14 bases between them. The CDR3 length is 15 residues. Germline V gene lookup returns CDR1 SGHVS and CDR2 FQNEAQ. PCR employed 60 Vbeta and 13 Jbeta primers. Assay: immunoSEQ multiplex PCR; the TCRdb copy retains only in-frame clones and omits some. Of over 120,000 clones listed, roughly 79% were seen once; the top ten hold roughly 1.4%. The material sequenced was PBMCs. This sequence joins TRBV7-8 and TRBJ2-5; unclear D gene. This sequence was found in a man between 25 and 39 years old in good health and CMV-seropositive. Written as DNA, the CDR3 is TGTGCCAGCAGCTTAGTTCAGAGGCCTCCTGAGACCCAGTACTTC. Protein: CASSLVQRPPETQYF.